One T cell receptor (beta chain) is described in this entry. The method was immunoSEQ multiplex PCR; TCRdb's version includes in-frame clones alone and lacks a portion of them. The table lists roughly 76,000 clones, less than 90% of them singletons. This CDR3 is built from 13 residues. The V gene's germline CDR1 is SNHLY and CDR2 FYNNEI. Trimming removed 7 bases from V and 1 base from J, with 10 bases in between. The sample belongs to a study of OX40 agonist ivuxolimab in advanced cancers. The receptor comes from an adult with an advanced solid tumor such as melanoma, head and neck, liver or kidney cancer. The rearrangement joins TRBV2 to TRBJ1-1, with D unclear. Sequencing used CD4+ or CD8+ T cells sorted from blood, obtained in a trial of the OX40 agonist ivuxolimab. The CDR3 spells CASKPTENTEAFF. The CDR3 DNA sequence: TGTGCCAGCAAGCCCACCGAGAACACTGAAGCTTTCTTT.